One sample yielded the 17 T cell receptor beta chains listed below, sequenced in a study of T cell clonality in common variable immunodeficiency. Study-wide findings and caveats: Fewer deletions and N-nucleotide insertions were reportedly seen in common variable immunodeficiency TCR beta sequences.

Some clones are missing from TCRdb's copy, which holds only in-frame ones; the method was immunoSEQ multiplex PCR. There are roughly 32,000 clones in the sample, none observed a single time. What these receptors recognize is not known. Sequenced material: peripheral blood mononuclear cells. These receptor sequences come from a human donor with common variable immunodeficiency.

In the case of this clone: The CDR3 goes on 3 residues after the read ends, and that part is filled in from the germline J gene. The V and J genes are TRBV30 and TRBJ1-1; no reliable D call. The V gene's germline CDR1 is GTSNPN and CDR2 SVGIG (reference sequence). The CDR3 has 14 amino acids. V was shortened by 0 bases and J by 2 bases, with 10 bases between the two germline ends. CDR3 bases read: TGTGCCTGGAGTGTTGGGCTATTAAACACTGAA. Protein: CAWSVGLLNTE. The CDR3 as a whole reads CAWSVGLLNTEAFF.

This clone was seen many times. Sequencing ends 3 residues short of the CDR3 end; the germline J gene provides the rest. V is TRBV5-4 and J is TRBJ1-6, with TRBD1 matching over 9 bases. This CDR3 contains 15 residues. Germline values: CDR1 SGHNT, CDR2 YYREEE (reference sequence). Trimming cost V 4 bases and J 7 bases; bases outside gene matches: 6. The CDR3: CASSGGQGINSPLHF. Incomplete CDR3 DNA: TGTGCCAGCAGCGGGGGACAGGGAATAAATTCACCC.

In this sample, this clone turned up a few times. The sequenced CDR3 bases are TGTGCCAGCAGTGAAAGGCGGAATCAGCCC. It translates to CASSERRNQP. The whole CDR3 region reads CASSERRNQPQHF. The genes are TRBV6-1 and TRBJ1-5; D call uncertain. The read finishes 3 residues shy of the CDR3 end, and the germline J gene is used to complete it. V was cut by 2 bases and J by 4 bases, with 6 bases left in between. The CDR3 is made up of 13 amino acids. CDR1 is MNHNS, CDR2 SASEGT, per germline.

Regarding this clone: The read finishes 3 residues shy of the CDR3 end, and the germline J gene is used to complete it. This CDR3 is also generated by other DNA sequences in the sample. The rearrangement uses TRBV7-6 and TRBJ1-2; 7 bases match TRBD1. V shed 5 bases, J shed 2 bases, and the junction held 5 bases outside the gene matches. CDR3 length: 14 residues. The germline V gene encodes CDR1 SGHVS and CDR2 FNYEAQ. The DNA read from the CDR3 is TGTGCCAGCAGCCCGACCAGGGGGAACTATGGC. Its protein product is CASSPTRGNYG. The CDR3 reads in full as CASSPTRGNYGYTF.

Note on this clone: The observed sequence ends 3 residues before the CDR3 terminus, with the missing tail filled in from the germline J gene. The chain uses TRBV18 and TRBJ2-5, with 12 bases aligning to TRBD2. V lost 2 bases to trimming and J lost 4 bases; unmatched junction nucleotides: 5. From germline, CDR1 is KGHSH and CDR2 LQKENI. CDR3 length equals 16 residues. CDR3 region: CASSPTTSGSGETQYF. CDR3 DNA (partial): TGTGCCAGCTCACCAACGACTAGCGGGAGTGGAGAGACC. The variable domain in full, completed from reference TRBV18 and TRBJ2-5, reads NAGVMQNPRHLVRRRGQEARLRCSPMKGHSHVYWYRQLPEEGLKFMVYLQKENIIDESGMPKERFSAEFPKEGPSILRIQQVVRGDSAAYFCASSPTTSGSGETQYFGPGTRLLVL.

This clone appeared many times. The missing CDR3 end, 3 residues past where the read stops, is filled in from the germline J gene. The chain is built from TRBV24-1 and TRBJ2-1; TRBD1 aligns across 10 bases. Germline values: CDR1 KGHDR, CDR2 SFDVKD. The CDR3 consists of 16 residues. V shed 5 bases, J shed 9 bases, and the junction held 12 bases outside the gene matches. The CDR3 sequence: CATSASPGQGYFEQFF. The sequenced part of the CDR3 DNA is TGTGCCACCAGTGCCTCCCCGGGACAGGGGTATTTTGAG.

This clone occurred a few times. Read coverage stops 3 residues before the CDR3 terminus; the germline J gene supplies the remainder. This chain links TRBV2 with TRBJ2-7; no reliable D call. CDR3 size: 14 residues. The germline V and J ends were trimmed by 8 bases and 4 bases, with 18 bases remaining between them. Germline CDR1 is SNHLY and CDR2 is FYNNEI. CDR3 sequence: CASGEAGLVYEQYF. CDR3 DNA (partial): TGTGCCAGCGGAGAGGCAGGTTTGGTGTACGAG.

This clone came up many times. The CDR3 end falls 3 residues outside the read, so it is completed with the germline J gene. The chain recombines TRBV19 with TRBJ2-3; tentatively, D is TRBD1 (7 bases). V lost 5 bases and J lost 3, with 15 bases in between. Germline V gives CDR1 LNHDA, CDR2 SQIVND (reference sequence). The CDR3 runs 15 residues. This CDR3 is CASSLTGDWTDTQYF. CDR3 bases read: TGTGCCAGTAGTTTAACAGGGGACTGGACAGATACG.

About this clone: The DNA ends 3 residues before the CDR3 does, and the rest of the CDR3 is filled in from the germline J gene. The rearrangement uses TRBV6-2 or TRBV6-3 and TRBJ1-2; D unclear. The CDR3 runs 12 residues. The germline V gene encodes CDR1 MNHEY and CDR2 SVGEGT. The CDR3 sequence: CASSPRTEGYTF. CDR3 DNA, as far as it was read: TGTGCCAGCAGTCCCCGGACTGAGGGC.

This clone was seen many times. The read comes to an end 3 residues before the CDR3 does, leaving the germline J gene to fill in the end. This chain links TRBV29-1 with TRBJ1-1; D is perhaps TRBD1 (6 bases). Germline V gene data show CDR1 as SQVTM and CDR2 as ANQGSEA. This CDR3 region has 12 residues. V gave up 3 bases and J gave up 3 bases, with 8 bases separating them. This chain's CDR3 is CSVEAGDTEAFF. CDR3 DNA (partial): TGCAGCGTTGAGGCAGGGGACACTGAA. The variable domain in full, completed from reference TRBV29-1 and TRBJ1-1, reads SAVISQKPSRDICQRGTSLTIQCQVDSQVTMMFWYRQQPGQSLTLIATANQGSEATYESGFVIDKFPISRPNLTFSTLTVSNMSPEDSSIYLCSVEAGDTEAFFGQGTRLTVV.

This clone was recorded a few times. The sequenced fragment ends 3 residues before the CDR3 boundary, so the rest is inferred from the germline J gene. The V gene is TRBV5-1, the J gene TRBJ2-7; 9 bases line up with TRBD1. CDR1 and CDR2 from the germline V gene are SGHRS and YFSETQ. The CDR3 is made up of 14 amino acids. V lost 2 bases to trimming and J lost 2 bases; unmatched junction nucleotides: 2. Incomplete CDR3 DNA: TGCGCCAGCAGCTTCCGGGACAGGGCCTACGAG. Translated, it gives CASSFRDRAYE. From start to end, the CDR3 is CASSFRDRAYEQYF.

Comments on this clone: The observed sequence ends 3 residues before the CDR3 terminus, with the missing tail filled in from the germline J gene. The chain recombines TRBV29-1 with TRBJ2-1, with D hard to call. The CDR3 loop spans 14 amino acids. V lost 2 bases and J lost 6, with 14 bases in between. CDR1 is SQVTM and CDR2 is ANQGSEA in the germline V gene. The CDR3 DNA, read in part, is TGCAGCGTTGAACTCCCGCCGGTCGGCAATGAG. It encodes CSVELPPVGNE. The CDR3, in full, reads CSVELPPVGNEQFF.

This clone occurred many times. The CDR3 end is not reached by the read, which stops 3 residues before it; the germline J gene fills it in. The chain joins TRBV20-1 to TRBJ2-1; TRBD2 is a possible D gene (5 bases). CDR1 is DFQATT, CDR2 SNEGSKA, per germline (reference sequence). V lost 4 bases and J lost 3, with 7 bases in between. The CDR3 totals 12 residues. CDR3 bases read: TGCAGTGCTAAAGCGGACTACAATGAG. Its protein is CSAKADYNE. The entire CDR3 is CSAKADYNEQFF.

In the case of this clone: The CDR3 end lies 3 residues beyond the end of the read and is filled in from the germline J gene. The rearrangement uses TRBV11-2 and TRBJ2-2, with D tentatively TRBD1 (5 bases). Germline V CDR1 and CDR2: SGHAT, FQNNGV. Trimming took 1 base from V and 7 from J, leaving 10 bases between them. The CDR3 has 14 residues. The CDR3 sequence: CASSLGGVVGELFF. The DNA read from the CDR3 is TGTGCCAGCAGCTTAGGGGGCGTCGTCGGGGAG.

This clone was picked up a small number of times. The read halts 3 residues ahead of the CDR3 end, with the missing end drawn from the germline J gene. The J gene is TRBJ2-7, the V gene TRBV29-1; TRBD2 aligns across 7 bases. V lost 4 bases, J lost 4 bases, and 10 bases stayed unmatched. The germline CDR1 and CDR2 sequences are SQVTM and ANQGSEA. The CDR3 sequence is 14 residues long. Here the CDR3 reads CSVARGRGPYEQYF. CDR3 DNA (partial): TGCAGCGTTGCACGCGGGAGAGGGCCATACGAG.

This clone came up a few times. CDR3 DNA, as far as it was read: TGCAGTGGGCACAGGGGGCGCGATGGC. Translating it yields CSGHRGRDG. The CDR3, in full, reads CSGHRGRDGYTF. The chain combines TRBV20-1 with TRBJ1-2; 9 bases fit TRBD1. The CDR3 end falls 3 residues outside the read, so it is completed with the germline J gene. The CDR3 covers 12 residues. The junction had 6 bases not matched to a gene; V was cut back by 7 bases and J by 6 bases. The germline V gene has CDR1 DFQATT and CDR2 SNEGSKA (reference sequence).

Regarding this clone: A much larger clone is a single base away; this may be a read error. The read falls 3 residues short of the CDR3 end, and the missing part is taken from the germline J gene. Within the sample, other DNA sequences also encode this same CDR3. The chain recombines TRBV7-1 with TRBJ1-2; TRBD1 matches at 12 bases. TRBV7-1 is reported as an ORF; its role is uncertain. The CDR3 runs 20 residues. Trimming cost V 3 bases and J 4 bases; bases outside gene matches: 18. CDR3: CASSSIPGQGAPGGSYGYTF. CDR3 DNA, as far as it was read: TGTGCCAGCAGCTCTATACCGGGACAGGGGGCTCCGGGGGGTTCCTATGGC.